The clone carrying this TCR beta chain was counted only a few times. What it binds is unknown. The record originates from a study of shared clonotypes between healthy human individuals. Each PCR replicate from the sorted subsets contained about 200 ng DNA, which is around 30,000 T cell genomes. TCRdb keeps only in-frame clones here, not all; method: immunoSEQ multiplex PCR. The sample records a few hundred thousand clones, around 86% being singletons. General observations from the study: The generation probabilities recorded for non-shared clonotypes fell below those of clonotypes shared by all four donors. Estimated clonotype richness was generally higher in naive than memory subsets.

Germline CDR1 and CDR2: LNHDA and SQIVND (reference sequence). CDR3 size: 14 residues. V dropped 3 bases and J dropped 6; count of bases not matched to a gene: 1. The sequence came from a man aged 18 to 35 in good health. The sequenced sample consisted of memory CD8+ T cells sorted from blood. Noted subset: CD45RO+ cells pooled with CCR7-negative TemRA cells. The rearrangement joins TRBV19 to TRBJ1-5, with 11 bases fitting TRBD1. The CDR3 DNA follows: TGTGCCAGTAGTATCGGGACAGGGGGTCAGCCCCAGCATTTT. It encodes CASSIGTGGQPQHF.